Listed below are T cell receptor beta chains from one sample, sequenced in a study of neurological immune-mediated disorders. One entry per CDR3 protein results from TCRdb running MiXCR on the 5' RACE reads. The data show some 22,000 distinct CDR3 sequences, approximately 15% seen once. Sequenced input: CD8+ T cells from blood. Receptors originate from a woman under 30 with multiple sclerosis. CDR3s include the opening cysteine and the closing phenylalanine or tryptophan.

CDR3: CASRGQPIAKNIQYF; V: TRBV6-1
CDR3: CASSLGYMTGELFF; V: TRBV7-7
CDR3: CASSLGLVNEQFF; V: TRBV7-9
CDR3: CASSLAFSGTMNTGELFF; V: TRBV7-8
CDR3: CASSSGDSATGELFF; V: TRBV12-3/TRBV12-4
CDR3: CASSLATTGELFF; V: TRBV5-1
CDR3: CASKVFNEQFF; V: TRBV10-2
CDR3: CASSLFRGSNEQFF; V: TRBV28
CDR3: CASSVADTGELFF; V: TRBV9
CDR3: CASSRLYSTSGNTDTQYF; V: TRBV3-1